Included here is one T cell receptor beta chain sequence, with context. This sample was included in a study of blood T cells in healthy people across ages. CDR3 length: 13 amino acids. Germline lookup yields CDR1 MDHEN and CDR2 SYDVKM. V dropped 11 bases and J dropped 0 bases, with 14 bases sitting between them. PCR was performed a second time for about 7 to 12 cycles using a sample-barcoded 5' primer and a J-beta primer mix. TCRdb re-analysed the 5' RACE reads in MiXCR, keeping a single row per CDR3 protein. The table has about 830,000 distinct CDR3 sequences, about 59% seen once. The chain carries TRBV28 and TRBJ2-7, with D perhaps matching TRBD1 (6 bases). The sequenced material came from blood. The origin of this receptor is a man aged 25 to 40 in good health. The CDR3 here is CAYEDSSSYEQYF. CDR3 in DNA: TGTGCCTACGAGGACAGCTCCTCCTACGAGCAGTACTTC.